This T cell receptor (beta chain) emerged from a study of T cells in Graves' hyperthyroidism and ophthalmopathy. V was clipped by 5 bases and J by 6 bases, with 10 bases between them. The V gene's germline CDR1 is SGHAT and CDR2 FQNNGV. The CDR3 has 12 residues. This clonotype was seen ten or more times. TCR beta CDR3 regions were amplified from RNA. First-round RT-PCR targeting the TCR CDR3 was performed with the HTBI primer set. From the multiplex PCR reads, TCRdb called clonotypes with MiXCR, one entry per CDR3 protein. Counted here are 400,000 to 450,000 distinct CDR3 sequences, under 15% occurring once; the ten biggest clones make up over 10%.

The receptor was isolated from a man younger than 30 with Graves' ophthalmopathy. Sequencing was carried out using blood. V gene TRBV11-2 combines with J gene TRBJ1-1; D gene ambiguous. The CDR3 bases are TGTGCCAGCAGCCAAGGTATCGCTGAAGCTTTCTTT. It translates to CASSQGIAEAFF.